This is a list of T cell receptor beta chains from one sample in a study of beta chain features in type 1 diabetes. The data were produced by immunoSEQ multiplex PCR, yet TCRdb's version contains in-frame clones alone and is incomplete. This table holds about 350,000 clones, 20% found once. Sequenced: naive CD4+ T cells from blood. These receptor sequences come from a woman aged 18-30 years in good health. The CDR3 runs from the conserved cysteine through the conserved F or W. Each record gives: J gene, clone size, D gene, V gene, CDR3 protein, CDR3 DNA. D genes are given only for firm matches. Expanded clones are given a class, and other clones once, few, many or no size at all.

TRBJ1-1	.	TRBD1	TRBV18	CASSGQSNTEAFF	TGTGCCAGCTCGGGACAGTCGAACACTGAAGCTTTCTTT
TRBJ1-1	few	TRBD1	TRBV29-1	CSVGTGGRGTEAFF	TGCAGCGTCGGTACAGGGGGCCGAGGGACTGAAGCTTTCTTT
TRBJ2-7	.	TRBD1	TRBV7-6	CASSLAEGQGYEQYF	TGTGCCAGCAGCTTAGCCGAGGGACAGGGCTACGAGCAGTACTTC
TRBJ2-5	.	TRBD1	TRBV6-8	CASSSGGETQYF	TGTGCCAGCAGCTCAGGGGGAGAGACCCAGTACTTC
TRBJ1-1	.	.	TRBV5-4	CASSLETGTEAFF	TGTGCCAGCAGCTTGGAAACGGGCACTGAAGCTTTCTTT
TRBJ2-7	few	TRBD1	TRBV5-4	CASSSPGQGQEQYF	TGTGCCAGCAGCTCTCCGGGACAGGGGCAGGAGCAGTACTTC
TRBJ2-5	once	.	TRBV4-3	CASSQGVAAYQETQYF	TGCGCCAGCAGCCAGGGGGTAGCGGCGTACCAAGAGACCCAGTACTTC
TRBJ1-1	few	.	TRBV2	CASSEPGRDDTEAFF	TGTGCCAGCAGTGAACCGGGCAGGGATGACACTGAAGCTTTCTTT
TRBJ2-1	few	TRBD2	TRBV6-5	CASRPGLAGYNEQFF	TGTGCCAGCAGGCCGGGACTAGCAGGTTACAATGAGCAGTTCTTC
TRBJ1-2	few	.	TRBV30	CAWRGGNYGYTF	TGTGCCTGGAGGGGGGGTAACTATGGCTACACCTTC
TRBJ2-2	.	TRBD1	TRBV7-9	CASSSQGAGELFF	TGTGCCAGCAGTTCCCAGGGGGCCGGGGAGCTGTTTTTT
TRBJ2-5	few	TRBD2	TRBV6-6	CASTGGRALVRETQYF	TGTGCCAGCACTGGCGGGAGGGCCCTCGTGCGAGAGACCCAGTACTTC
TRBJ1-5	.	TRBD1	TRBV4-2	CASSQEGTGGYQPQHF	TGTGCCAGCAGCCAAGAGGGGACAGGAGGTTATCAGCCCCAGCATTTT
TRBJ2-1	few	TRBD1	TRBV5-1	CASSRADRGTINEQFF	TGCGCCAGCAGCCGGGCGGACAGGGGGACGATCAATGAGCAGTTCTTC
TRBJ1-2	.	.	TRBV2	CASSETDYGYTF	TGTGCCAGCAGTGAAACAGACTATGGCTACACCTTC
TRBJ2-5	few	TRBD2	TRBV29-1	CRAASGPYGETQYF	TGCAGGGCGGCTAGCGGGCCTTATGGGGAGACCCAGTACTTC
TRBJ2-1	.	.	TRBV19	CASSTPGGDSYNEQFF	TGTGCCAGTAGTACCCCTGGCGGGGACTCCTACAATGAGCAGTTCTTC
TRBJ2-3	.	TRBD2	TRBV9	CASSVGTGGADTQYF	TGTGCCAGCAGCGTAGGAACGGGGGGGGCAGATACGCAGTATTTT
TRBJ2-7	.	TRBD1	TRBV7-2	CASSSTGGTYEQYF	TGTGCCAGCAGCTCGACAGGGGGTACCTACGAGCAGTACTTC
TRBJ2-3	.	.	TRBV9	CASSGVAADTQYF	TGTGCCAGCAGCGGTGTTGCGGCAGATACGCAGTATTTT
TRBJ2-6	.	.	TRBV18	CASSPSLASGANVLTF	TGTGCCAGCTCACCATCTCTGGCCTCTGGGGCCAACGTCCTGACTTTC
TRBJ1-2	.	TRBD1	TRBV7-3	CASSPGTGDYGYTF	TGTGCCAGCAGCCCAGGGACAGGGGACTATGGCTACACCTTC
TRBJ1-2	.	.	TRBV10-3	CAISGQVGHYGYTF	TGTGCCATCAGTGGACAGGTCGGGCACTATGGCTACACCTTC
TRBJ1-1	.	.	TRBV9	CASSVDPGEGTEAFF	TGTGCCAGCAGCGTAGACCCAGGGGAGGGCACTGAAGCTTTCTTT
TRBJ2-4	.	.	TRBV7-2	CASSFRTVPLAKNIQYF	TGTGCCAGCAGCTTCCGAACTGTACCATTAGCCAAAAACATTCAGTACTTC
TRBJ1-5	.	.	TRBV29-1	CSVTLGPDSNQPQHF	TGCAGCGTCACCCTGGGGCCAGATAGCAATCAGCCCCAGCATTTT
TRBJ1-5	.	.	TRBV2	CASARDRGGDQPQHF	TGTGCCAGCGCTCGTGACCGGGGAGGGGATCAGCCCCAGCATTTT
TRBJ2-3	.	TRBD2	TRBV7-2	CASSFASGGTDTQYF	TGTGCCAGCAGCTTTGCTAGCGGGGGCACAGATACGCAGTATTTT
TRBJ1-1	.	.	TRBV5-1	CASSSPGQGSREAFF	TGCGCCAGCAGCTCACCGGGACAAGGCAGTCGTGAAGCTTTCTTT
TRBJ2-7	few	.	TRBV7-9	CASSLADSDEQYF	TGTGCCAGCAGCTTGGCCGACTCGGACGAGCAGTACTTC
TRBJ1-4	.	TRBD1	TRBV29-1	CSVGEGQGREKLFF	TGCAGCGTTGGCGAAGGACAGGGTCGTGAAAAACTGTTTTTT
TRBJ2-3	.	TRBD2	TRBV5-4	CASSLRLAGASTDTQYF	TGTGCCAGCAGCTTGCGATTAGCGGGCGCTAGCACAGATACGCAGTATTTT
TRBJ1-1	.	.	TRBV5-1	CASSSGPGSSEAFF	TGCGCCAGCAGTTCCGGTCCGGGGTCATCTGAAGCTTTCTTT
TRBJ1-2	few	TRBD1	TRBV30	CAWSVQGTGGRYTF	TGTGCCTGGAGTGTCCAAGGGACAGGGGGCCGCTACACCTTC
TRBJ2-5	.	.	TRBV7-7	CASPRAWQTKETQYF	TGTGCTAGCCCCCGAGCCTGGCAGACTAAAGAGACCCAGTACTTC
TRBJ2-3	few	TRBD2	TRBV29-1	CSVPSGSGDTQYF	TGCAGCGTCCCTAGCGGGAGCGGAGATACGCAGTATTTT
TRBJ2-7	few	TRBD2	TRBV7-9	CASSLGVAGAINEQYF	TGTGCCAGCAGCTTAGGAGTAGCGGGGGCTATAAACGAGCAGTACTTC
TRBJ2-1	few	TRBD2	TRBV7-8	CASNKGGRAYNEQFF	TGTGCCAGCAACAAGGGCGGGAGGGCCTACAATGAGCAGTTCTTC
TRBJ1-2	.	.	TRBV7-2	CASSLVGLVRGYTF	TGTGCCAGCAGCTTAGTGGGGCTGGTAAGAGGCTACACCTTC
TRBJ2-6	few	.	TRBV19	CASQDSGANVLTF	TGTGCCAGTCAGGATTCTGGGGCCAACGTCCTGACTTTC